These T cell receptor beta chains were read from a single sample in a study of shared clonotypes between healthy human individuals. Method: immunoSEQ multiplex PCR; TCRdb's copy keeps in-frame clones and lacks some. The sample gives 2 million to 2.5 million clones, about 90% of which show up once; 0.37% is in the top ten. Sequenced material: naive CD4+ T cells from PBMCs. These receptors all come from a man younger than 30 in good health. Some clones in this sample may be carry-over from other donors' samples. Both conserved end residues are part of each CDR3. Each record gives: J gene, clone size, D gene, V gene, CDR3 DNA, CDR3 protein. D genes are given only for firm matches. The size field is filled for only some rows; it gives once, few, many or a size class.

>TRBJ2-2|few|TRBD2|TRBV2
TGTGCCAGCAGTGTAAGAACTAGCGGTAACACCGGGGAGCTGTTTTTT
CASSVRTSGNTGELFF
>TRBJ1-2|-|-|TRBV19
TGTGCCAGTAGACAACGGCCGGGACACCCCTCTGGCTACACCTTC
CASRQRPGHPSGYTF
>TRBJ1-2|-|-|TRBV5-1
TGCGCCAGCAGCTTGGCGGGGGGGATCAGTGGCTACACCTTC
CASSLAGGISGYTF
>TRBJ1-2|-|TRBD1|TRBV28
TGTGCCAGCACCTCGGGGCAGGGGGCAGGCTATGGCTACACCTTC
CASTSGQGAGYGYTF
>TRBJ2-7|once|-|TRBV15
TGTGCCACCAGCAGAGATGTTGGTGTCGACGGGGGTGATGAGCAGTACTTC
CATSRDVGVDGGDEQYF
>TRBJ2-6|once|-|TRBV6-6
TGTGCCAGCAGTCAAGGGACCTCTGGGGCCAACGTCCTGACTTTC
CASSQGTSGANVLTF
>TRBJ2-3|-|-|TRBV5-4
TGTGCCAGCAGCCCCCATGGGGTTGGCGGGACTCCAGATACGCAGTATTTT
CASSPHGVGGTPDTQYF
>TRBJ1-5|-|-|TRBV7-2
TGTGCCAGCAGCTCGGACTGGGCCGGGCCCCAGCATTTT
CASSSDWAGPQHF
>TRBJ1-1|few|-|TRBV9
TGTGCCAGCAGCGTTTTACAGGACACTGAAGCTTTCTTT
CASSVLQDTEAFF
>TRBJ2-1|-|TRBD2|TRBV6-5
TGTGCCAGCAGAAGGAAAGCGGGGAGGAATGAGCAGTTCTTC
CASRRKAGRNEQFF
>TRBJ2-7|-|-|TRBV10-3
TGTGCCATCAGTGCACAGGGAAACTACGAGCAGTACTTC
CAISAQGNYEQYF
>TRBJ1-2|-|TRBD1|TRBV6-5
TGTGCCAGCAGGACCCCAGGGGGCAGTGGCTACACCTTC
CASRTPGGSGYTF
>TRBJ2-5|-|TRBD1|TRBV10-3
TGTGCCATCAGTGCCCGGACAGGGGGCCTTGAGACCCAGTACTTC
CAISARTGGLETQYF
>TRBJ2-6|-|-|TRBV5-1
TGCGCCAGCAGCTCTAATCATTATTCTGGGGGGGCCAACGTCCTGACTTTC
CASSSNHYSGGANVLTF
>TRBJ2-7|-|-|TRBV6-1
TGTGCCAGCATTGGGCTGTACGAGCAGTACTTC
CASIGLYEQYF
>TRBJ2-2|-|-|TRBV28
TGTGCCAGCAGTTTGGAGGGGCGCGGTGGGGAGCTGTTTTTT
CASSLEGRGGELFF
>TRBJ2-2|-|-|TRBV18
TGTGCCAGCTCACCCCTGACAAACACCGGGGAGCTGTTTTTT
CASSPLTNTGELFF
>TRBJ2-2|-|-|TRBV7-2
TGTGCCAGCAGCTTAGTTCGAGGGATGGGCGGGGAGCTGTTTTTT
CASSLVRGMGGELFF
>TRBJ1-4|-|-|TRBV19
TGTGCCAGTAGGACCATCCGGACGGGTGGTGAAAAACTGTTTTTT
CASRTIRTGGEKLFF
>TRBJ1-1|-|TRBD1|TRBV19
TGTGCCAGTAGTCCGGGGACAGGGGGCCTTGAAGCTTTCTTT
CASSPGTGGLEAFF
>TRBJ2-2|-|-|TRBV28
TGTGCCAGCAGTTTAATGGGGCAGCCCACGGGGGTCGGGGAGCTGTTTTTT
CASSLMGQPTGVGELFF
>TRBJ2-5|-|TRBD1|TRBV28
TGTGCCAGCAGCAAGACAGGGGGCTTGGAGACCCAGTACTTC
CASSKTGGLETQYF
>TRBJ2-5|-|-|TRBV10-2
TGCGCCAGCAGCGGTCATGGGGGGCAGGGCGAGACCCAGTACTTC
CASSGHGGQGETQYF
>TRBJ2-1|-|-|TRBV5-1
TGCGCCAGCAGCTTGGGGGCGGGCGATGAGCAGTTCTTC
CASSLGAGDEQFF
>TRBJ2-1|-|TRBD1|TRBV2
TGTGCCAGCACTAAGGACAGGAACAATGAGCAGTTCTTC
CASTKDRNNEQFF
>TRBJ2-2|-|TRBD1|TRBV5-1
TGCGCCAGCAGCTTGTTACAGGGGAACGGGGAGCTGTTTTTT
CASSLLQGNGELFF
>TRBJ2-4|-|TRBD1|TRBV7-8
TGTGCCAGCAGCTTAGGGGACAGGGCCAAAAACATTCAGTACTTC
CASSLGDRAKNIQYF
>TRBJ2-3|-|TRBD1|TRBV6-1
TGTGCCAGCAGTGACGACAGGGGGCCGGATACGCAGTATTTT
CASSDDRGPDTQYF
>TRBJ2-7|-|TRBD2|TRBV5-6
TGTGCCAGCAGCTTTGGGACTAGCGGGAGCTACGAGCAGTACTTC
CASSFGTSGSYEQYF
>TRBJ2-2|-|TRBD1|TRBV12-5
TGTGCTAGTGGTTTGGTAACCGACAGGGCGAACACCGGGGAGCTGTTTTTT
CASGLVTDRANTGELFF
>TRBJ2-7|-|TRBD1|TRBV27
TGTGCCAGCAGTTACAGGGGGAGAACTACCTACGAGCAGTACTTC
CASSYRGRTTYEQYF
>TRBJ2-2|-|-|TRBV11-3
TGTGCCAGCAGCTTAATAGGTGACACCGGGGAGCTGTTTTTT
CASSLIGDTGELFF
>TRBJ2-7|-|-|TRBV5-1
TGCGCCAGCAGCTCAGGGATGTCCTACGAGCAGTACTTC
CASSSGMSYEQYF
>TRBJ1-4|-|-|TRBV21-1
TGTGCCAGCAGCAAAGCCGCGGCCAGGGAAGTTGACGAAAAACTGTTTTTT
CASSKAAAREVDEKLFF
>TRBJ2-1|-|TRBD1|TRBV7-2
TGTGCCAGCAGCGACACCCCAGGGGGCTCCTACAATGAGCAGTTCTTC
CASSDTPGGSYNEQFF
>TRBJ1-5|-|TRBD1|TRBV28
TGTGCCAGCAGGCCCCCTCCGGGACAGGGAAATCAGCCCCAGCATTTT
CASRPPPGQGNQPQHF
>TRBJ1-1|-|-|TRBV6-6
TGTGCCAGCAGTTATTTGAACACTGAAGCTTTCTTT
CASSYLNTEAFF
>TRBJ1-1|-|-|TRBV9
TGTGCCAGCAGCGTAGTGCAGGGCAGCCACACTGAAGCTTTCTTT
CASSVVQGSHTEAFF
>TRBJ2-5|-|-|TRBV29-1
TGCAGCGCCGGGGGAAGGGAGACCCAGTACTTC
CSAGGRETQYF